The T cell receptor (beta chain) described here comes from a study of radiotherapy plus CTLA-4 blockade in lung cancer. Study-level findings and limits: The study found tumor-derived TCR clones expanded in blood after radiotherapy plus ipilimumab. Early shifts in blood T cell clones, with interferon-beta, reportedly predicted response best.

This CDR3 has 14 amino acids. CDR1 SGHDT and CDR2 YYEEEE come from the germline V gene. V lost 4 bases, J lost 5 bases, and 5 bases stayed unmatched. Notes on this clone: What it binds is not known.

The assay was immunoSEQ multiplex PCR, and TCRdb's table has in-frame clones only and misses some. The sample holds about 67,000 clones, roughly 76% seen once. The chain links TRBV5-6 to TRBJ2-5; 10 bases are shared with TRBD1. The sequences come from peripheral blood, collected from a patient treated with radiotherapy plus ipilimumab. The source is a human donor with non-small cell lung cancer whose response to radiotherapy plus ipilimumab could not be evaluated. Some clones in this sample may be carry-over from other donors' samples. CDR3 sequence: CASSEGQGRETQYF. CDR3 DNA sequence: TGTGCCAGCAGCGAGGGACAGGGGAGGGAGACCCAGTACTTC.